This TCR beta chain was obtained from a study of blood T cell repertoires in COVID-19. Study overall: The United States, Italy and Spain were the sources of the acute and convalescent COVID-19 samples. Nucleic acid was either cDNA or gDNA, and it came from T cells, B-cell-depleted T cells, or PBMCs.

The junction had 6 bases not matched to a gene; V was cut back by 5 bases and J by 4 bases. This CDR3 spans 15 amino acids. Germline V CDR1 and CDR2: SGHTA, FQGNSA. Source study methods: Amplification with reference gene primers provided the estimates of nucleated cell counts. The protocol was immunoSEQ multiplex PCR, while the TCRdb copy is restricted to in-frame clones and leaves out a portion. The V and J calls and clone size come from that table; D and trimming were worked out from the DNA. The table has some 150,000 clones, around 83% seen once. Material: peripheral blood. The V gene is TRBV7-2, the J gene TRBJ2-1, with 9 bases lining up with TRBD2. The sequence came from a woman aged 45-65 years with acute or convalescent COVID-19. The CDR3 nucleotides read TGTGCCAGCAGCCAATCTAGCGGGGTATACAATGAGCAGTTCTTC. It encodes CASSQSSGVYNEQFF.